The 11 T cell receptor beta chains listed next were all sequenced from one sample in a study of Graves' ophthalmopathy and Graves' hyperthyroidism (dated by TCRdb to the late 2010s). The instrument given in TCRdb is Illumina HiSeq 2000. For repertoire sequencing, TCR beta CDR3 regions were amplified from RNA transcripts. The first round of RT-PCR was done with HTBI primers and the Qiagen OneStep RT-PCR kit, and was followed by a second round of multiplex PCR, then size selection and purification. TCRdb redid the processing of the public reads, applying fastp at Q25 and MiXCR, and retained in-frame beta chains. For every CDR3 protein sequence, its rows merge into one entry that carries the most common genes and DNA. Present in this sample are some 1.1 million distinct CDR3 sequences, 35% to 45% of which were seen just once. The ten largest account for over 8.5% of the sample. The sequenced material came from peripheral blood or thyroid tissue (not recorded which). These receptors were obtained from an adult man with Graves' hyperthyroidism.

This clonotype was counted only a few times. The rearrangement uses TRBV5-5 and TRBJ1-2; perhaps TRBD1 as D (6 bases). Trimming took off 4 bases at V and 6 bases at J, with 13 bases between the two ends. The length of the CDR3 is 13 residues. CDR1 is SGHKS, CDR2 YYEKEE, per germline (reference sequence). Here the CDR3 reads CASSPPGHHGYTF. The CDR3 region has the DNA TGTGCCAGCAGCCCTCCGGGACATCATGGCTACACCTTC.

This clonotype was counted at least ten times. The chain carries TRBV7-9 and TRBJ2-7; D gene uncertain. CDR1 and CDR2 from the germline V gene are SEHNR and FQNEAQ (reference sequence). V was shortened by 5 bases and J by 7 bases, with 9 bases between the two germline ends. The CDR3 sequence is 11 residues long. This CDR3 reads CASSEGPEQYF. The CDR3, as DNA: TGTGCCAGCAGCGAAGGGCCAGAGCAGTACTTC.

This clonotype has at least ten counts. This sequence joins TRBV12-3 or TRBV12-4 and TRBJ1-4, with a weak D call TRBD1 (6 bases). The CDR3 consists of 14 residues. Trimming stripped 5 bases from V and 5 bases from J, with 12 bases between. The CDR3 is CASSAGTLNEKLFF. Here the CDR3 DNA reads TGTGCCAGCAGTGCCGGGACACTAAATGAAAAACTGTTTTTT.

This clonotype appeared many times. This chain uses TRBV11-2 with TRBJ1-2, with 9 bases aligning to TRBD1. The CDR3 is 17 amino acids. CDR1 SGHAT and CDR2 FQNNGV come from the germline V gene. With 5 bases clipped from V and 2 bases from J, the junction kept 12 bases outside the gene matches. CDR3 sequence (DNA): TGTGCCAGCAGCATTTTGACCGGGACAGGGTTCAACTATGGCTACACCTTC. Residues: CASSILTGTGFNYGYTF.

The chain has TRBV10-3 and TRBJ1-1, with 11 bases matching TRBD1. V lost 7 bases, J lost 7 bases, and 8 bases stayed unmatched. The CDR3 covers 14 residues. Germline V gene data show CDR1 as ENHRY and CDR2 as SYGVKD. In DNA, the CDR3 is TGTGCCATCAAGAACCCGGGACAGGGGGTTGAAGCTTTCTTT. It codes for CAIKNPGQGVEAFF.

The rearrangement uses TRBV25-1 and TRBJ2-7, with D perhaps TRBD2 (6 bases). Trimming stripped 5 bases from V and 5 bases from J, with 25 bases between. CDR1 is MGHDK and CDR2 is SYGVNS in the germline V gene. This CDR3 region has 17 residues. The CDR3 DNA reads TGTGCCAGCAGTTTATTGGGGATAGGGCTAGCGATTAACGAGCAGTACTTC. It yields the protein CASSLLGIGLAINEQYF.

The chain employs TRBV28 and TRBJ1-2; no reliable D call. The CDR3 is 12 residues long. CDR1 and CDR2 from the germline V gene are MDHEN and SYDVKM. Trimming cost V 6 bases and J 4 bases, with 9 bases left between them. DNA for the CDR3: TGTGCCAGCAGAGGCAGAGCCTATGGCTACACCTTC. Translation gives CASRGRAYGYTF.

This clonotype has at least ten counts. The V call is TRBV10-2, the J call TRBJ2-7, with TRBD1 matching over 7 bases. Germline CDR1 is WSHSY and CDR2 is SAAADI. The CDR3 spans 13 residues. V lost 6 bases to trimming and J lost 2 bases; unmatched junction nucleotides: 4. This CDR3 reads CASRMTGTYEQYF. Here the CDR3 DNA reads TGCGCCAGCAGGATGACAGGGACCTACGAGCAGTACTTC.

The chain links TRBV29-1 to TRBJ2-7; 7 bases are shared with TRBD1. The germline gives CDR1 SQVTM, CDR2 ANQGSEA. This CDR3 contains 14 residues. The J segment lost 7 bases and the V segment lost 4 bases, leaving 13 bases of the junction unmatched. The CDR3 loop reads CSVGKGAGTGEQYF. CDR3 sequence (DNA): TGCAGCGTTGGGAAGGGGGCAGGTACGGGAGAGCAGTACTTC.

The chain links TRBV10-3 to TRBJ1-5, with a tentative D call TRBD1 (6 bases). The germline gives CDR1 ENHRY, CDR2 SYGVKD. This CDR3 spans 13 amino acids. V lost 10 bases to trimming and J lost 6 bases, with 16 bases between them. CDR3 bases: TGTGCCAGCAGAGGGGGTTTCGGTCAGCCCCAGCATTTT. Its protein is CASRGGFGQPQHF.

This clonotype was detected many times. The CDR3 protein is CASSNRGPTWGYTF. For the CDR3, the DNA is TGTGCCAGCAGCAATAGGGGGCCGACGTGGGGCTACACCTTC. The rearrangement uses TRBV14 and TRBJ1-2; 7 bases fit TRBD1. Germline values: CDR1 SGHDN, CDR2 FVKESK. The junction had 11 bases not matched to a gene; V was cut back by 5 bases and J by 8 bases. This CDR3 region has 14 residues.